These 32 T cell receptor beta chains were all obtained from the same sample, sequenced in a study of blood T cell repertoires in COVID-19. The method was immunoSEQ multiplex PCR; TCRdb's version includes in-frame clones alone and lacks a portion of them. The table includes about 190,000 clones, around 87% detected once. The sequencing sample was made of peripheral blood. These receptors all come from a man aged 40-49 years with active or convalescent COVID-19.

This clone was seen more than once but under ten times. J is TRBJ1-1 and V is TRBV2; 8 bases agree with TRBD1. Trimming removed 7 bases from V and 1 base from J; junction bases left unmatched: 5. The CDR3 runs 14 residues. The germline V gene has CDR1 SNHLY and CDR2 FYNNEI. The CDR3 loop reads CASNKQGGNTEAFF. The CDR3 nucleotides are TGTGCCAGCAACAAACAGGGGGGGAACACTGAAGCTTTCTTT.

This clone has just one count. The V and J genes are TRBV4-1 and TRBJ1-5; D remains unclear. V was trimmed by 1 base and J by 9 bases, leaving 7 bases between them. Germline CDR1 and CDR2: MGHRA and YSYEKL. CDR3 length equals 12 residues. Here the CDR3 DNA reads TGCGCCAGCAGCCAAGCCGGCGGGCCCCAGCATTTT. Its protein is CASSQAGGPQHF.

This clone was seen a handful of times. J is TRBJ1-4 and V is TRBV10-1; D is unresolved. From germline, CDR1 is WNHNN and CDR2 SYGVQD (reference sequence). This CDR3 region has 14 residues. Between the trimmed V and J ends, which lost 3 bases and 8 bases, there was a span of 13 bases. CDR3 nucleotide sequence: TGCGCCAGCAGTGACACGGGAGCCGACGAAAAACTGTTTTTT. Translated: CASSDTGADEKLFF.

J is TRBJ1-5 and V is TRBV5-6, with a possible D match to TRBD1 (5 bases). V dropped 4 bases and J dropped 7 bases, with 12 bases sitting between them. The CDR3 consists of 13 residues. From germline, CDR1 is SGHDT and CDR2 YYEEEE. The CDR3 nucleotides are TGTGCCAGCAGCCTAAGGGGATCCCAGCCCCAGCATTTT. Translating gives CASSLRGSQPQHF.

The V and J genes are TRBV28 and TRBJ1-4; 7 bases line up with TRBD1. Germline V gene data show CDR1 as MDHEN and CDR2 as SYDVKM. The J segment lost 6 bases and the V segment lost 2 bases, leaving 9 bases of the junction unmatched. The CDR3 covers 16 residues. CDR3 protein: CASSLMETGNDEKLFF. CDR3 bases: TGTGCCAGCAGTTTAATGGAGACAGGGAACGATGAAAAACTGTTTTTT.

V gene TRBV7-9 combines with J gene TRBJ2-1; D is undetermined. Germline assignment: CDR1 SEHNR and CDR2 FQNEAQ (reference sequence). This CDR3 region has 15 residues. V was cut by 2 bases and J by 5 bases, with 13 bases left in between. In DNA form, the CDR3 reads TGTGCCAGCAGCTTAAGAGAGGTACGAAACAATGAGCAGTTCTTC. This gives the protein CASSLREVRNNEQFF. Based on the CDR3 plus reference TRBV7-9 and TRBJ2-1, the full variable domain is DTGVSQNPRHKITKRGQNVTFRCDPISEHNRLYWYRQTLGQGPEFLTYFQNEAQLEKSRLLSDRFSAERPKGSFSTLEIQRTEQGDSAMYLCASSLREVRNNEQFFGPGTRLTVL.

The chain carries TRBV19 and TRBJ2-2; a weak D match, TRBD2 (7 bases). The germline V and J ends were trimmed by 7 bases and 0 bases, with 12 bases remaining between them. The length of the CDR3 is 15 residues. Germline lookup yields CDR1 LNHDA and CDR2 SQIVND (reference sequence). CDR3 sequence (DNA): TGTGCCAGTAACTTCGGGGGGCCGAACACCGGGGAGCTGTTTTTT. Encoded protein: CASNFGGPNTGELFF. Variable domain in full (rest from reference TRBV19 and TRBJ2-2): DGGITQSPKYLFRKEGQNVTLSCEQNLNHDAMYWYRQDPGQGLRLIYYSQIVNDFQKGDIAEGYSVSREKKESFPLTVTSAQKNPTAFYLCASNFGGPNTGELFFGEGSRLTVL.

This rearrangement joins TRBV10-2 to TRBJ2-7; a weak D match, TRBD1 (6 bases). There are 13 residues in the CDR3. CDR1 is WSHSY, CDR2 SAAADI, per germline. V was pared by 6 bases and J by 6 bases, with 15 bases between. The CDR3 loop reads CASSEQGLGEQYF. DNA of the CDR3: TGCGCCAGCAGCGAACAGGGATTGGGCGAGCAGTACTTC.

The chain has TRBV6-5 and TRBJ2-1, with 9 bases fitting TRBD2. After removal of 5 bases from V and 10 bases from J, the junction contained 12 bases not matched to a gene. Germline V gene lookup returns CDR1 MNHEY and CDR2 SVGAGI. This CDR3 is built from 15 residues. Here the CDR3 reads CASSQTGGGAREQFF. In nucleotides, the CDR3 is TGTGCCAGCAGTCAGACTGGCGGGGGGGCTCGGGAGCAGTTCTTC.

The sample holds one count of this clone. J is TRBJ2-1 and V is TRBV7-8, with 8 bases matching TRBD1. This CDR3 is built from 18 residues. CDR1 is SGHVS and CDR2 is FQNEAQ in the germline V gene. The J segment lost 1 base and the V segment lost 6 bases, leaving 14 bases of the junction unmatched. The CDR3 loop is CASRGAGGRVESYNEQFF. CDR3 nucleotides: TGTGCCAGCAGAGGGGCAGGGGGCCGGGTAGAGTCCTACAATGAGCAGTTCTTC.

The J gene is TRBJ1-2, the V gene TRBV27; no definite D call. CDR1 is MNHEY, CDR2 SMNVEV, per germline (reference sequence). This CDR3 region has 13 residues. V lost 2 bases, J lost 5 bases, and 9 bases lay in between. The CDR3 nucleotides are TGTGCCAGCAGTTTAGGGCTTGAGTATGGCTACACCTTC. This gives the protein CASSLGLEYGYTF.

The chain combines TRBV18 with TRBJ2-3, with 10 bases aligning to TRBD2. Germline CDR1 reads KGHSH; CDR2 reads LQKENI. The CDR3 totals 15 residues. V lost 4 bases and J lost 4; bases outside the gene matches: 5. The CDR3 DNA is TGTGCCAGCTCACTTAGCGGGGGGAGCGCAGATACGCAGTATTTT. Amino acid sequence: CASSLSGGSADTQYF.

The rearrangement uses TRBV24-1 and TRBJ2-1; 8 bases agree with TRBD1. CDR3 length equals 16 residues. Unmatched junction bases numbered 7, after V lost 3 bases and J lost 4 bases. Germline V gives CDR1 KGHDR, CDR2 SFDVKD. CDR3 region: CATSDPNRGIYNEQFF. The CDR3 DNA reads TGTGCCACCAGTGATCCAAACAGGGGGATATACAATGAGCAGTTCTTC.

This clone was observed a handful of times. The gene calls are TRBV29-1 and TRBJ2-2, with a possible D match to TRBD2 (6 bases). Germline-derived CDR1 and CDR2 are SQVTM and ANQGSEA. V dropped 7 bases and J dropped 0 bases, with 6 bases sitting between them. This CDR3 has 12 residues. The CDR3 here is CSGDSNTGELFF. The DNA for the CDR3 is TGCAGCGGGGACTCGAACACCGGGGAGCTGTTTTTT.

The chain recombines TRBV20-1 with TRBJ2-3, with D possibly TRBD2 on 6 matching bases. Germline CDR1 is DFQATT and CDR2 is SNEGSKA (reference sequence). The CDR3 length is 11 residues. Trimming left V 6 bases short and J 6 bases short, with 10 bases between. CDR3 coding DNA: TGCAGTGCCCGCCGGGGGGATACGCAGTATTTT. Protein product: CSARRGDTQYF.

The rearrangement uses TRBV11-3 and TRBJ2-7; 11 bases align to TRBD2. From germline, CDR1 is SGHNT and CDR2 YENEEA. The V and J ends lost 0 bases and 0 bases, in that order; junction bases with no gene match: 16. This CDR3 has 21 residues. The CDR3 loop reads CASSLEGRPGLAVDLSYEQYF. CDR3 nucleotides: TGTGCCAGCAGCTTAGAAGGCAGACCGGGACTAGCGGTTGATCTCTCCTACGAGCAGTACTTC.

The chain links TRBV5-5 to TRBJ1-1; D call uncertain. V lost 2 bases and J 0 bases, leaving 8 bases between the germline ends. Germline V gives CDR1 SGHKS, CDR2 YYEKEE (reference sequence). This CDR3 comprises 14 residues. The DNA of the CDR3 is TGTGCCAGCAGCTTCCCTACAGTGAACACTGAAGCTTTCTTT. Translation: CASSFPTVNTEAFF.

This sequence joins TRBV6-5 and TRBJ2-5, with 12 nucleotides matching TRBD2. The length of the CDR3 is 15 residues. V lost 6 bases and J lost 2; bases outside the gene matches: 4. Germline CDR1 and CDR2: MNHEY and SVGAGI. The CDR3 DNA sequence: TGTGCCAGCAGGTCCGGACTAGCGGGGCAAGAGACCCAGTACTTC. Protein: CASRSGLAGQETQYF.

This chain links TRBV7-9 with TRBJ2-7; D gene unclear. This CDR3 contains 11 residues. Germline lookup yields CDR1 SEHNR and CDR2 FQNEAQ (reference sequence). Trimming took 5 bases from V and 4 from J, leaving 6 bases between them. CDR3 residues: CASSPQYEQYF. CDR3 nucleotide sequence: TGTGCCAGCAGCCCTCAGTACGAGCAGTACTTC.

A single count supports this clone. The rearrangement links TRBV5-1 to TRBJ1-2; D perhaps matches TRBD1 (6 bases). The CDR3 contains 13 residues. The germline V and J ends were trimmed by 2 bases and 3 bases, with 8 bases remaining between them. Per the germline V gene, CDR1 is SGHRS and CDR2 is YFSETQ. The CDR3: CASSLGGDYGYTF. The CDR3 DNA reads TGCGCCAGCAGCTTAGGGGGTGACTATGGCTACACCTTC.

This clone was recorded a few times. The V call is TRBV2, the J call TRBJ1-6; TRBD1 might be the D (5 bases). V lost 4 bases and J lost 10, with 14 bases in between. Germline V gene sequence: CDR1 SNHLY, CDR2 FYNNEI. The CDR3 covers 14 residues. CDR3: CASSGGREGSPLHF. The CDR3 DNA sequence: TGTGCCAGCAGTGGGGGCAGGGAAGGGTCACCCCTCCACTTT.

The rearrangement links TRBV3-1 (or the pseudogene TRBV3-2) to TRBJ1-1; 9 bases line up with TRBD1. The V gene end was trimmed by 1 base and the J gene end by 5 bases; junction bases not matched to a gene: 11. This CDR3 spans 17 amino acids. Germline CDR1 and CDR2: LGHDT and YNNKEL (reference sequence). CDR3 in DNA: TGTGCCAGCAGCCAAGGATCGGGGGACGGGACAGGGACTGAAGCTTTCTTT. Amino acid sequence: CASSQGSGDGTGTEAFF.

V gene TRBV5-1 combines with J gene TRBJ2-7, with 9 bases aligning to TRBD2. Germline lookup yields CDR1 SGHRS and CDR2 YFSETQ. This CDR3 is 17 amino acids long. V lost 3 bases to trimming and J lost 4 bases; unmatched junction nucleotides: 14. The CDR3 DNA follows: TGCGCCAGCAGCTCGGGGACTAGCTGGGGTTCGGGTTACGAGCAGTACTTC. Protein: CASSSGTSWGSGYEQYF.

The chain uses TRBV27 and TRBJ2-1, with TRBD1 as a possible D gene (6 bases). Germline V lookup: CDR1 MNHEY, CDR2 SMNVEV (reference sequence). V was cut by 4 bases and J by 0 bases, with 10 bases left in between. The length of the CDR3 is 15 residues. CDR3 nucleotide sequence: TGTGCCAGCAGTTCACGACAGGACTCCTACAATGAGCAGTTCTTC. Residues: CASSSRQDSYNEQFF.

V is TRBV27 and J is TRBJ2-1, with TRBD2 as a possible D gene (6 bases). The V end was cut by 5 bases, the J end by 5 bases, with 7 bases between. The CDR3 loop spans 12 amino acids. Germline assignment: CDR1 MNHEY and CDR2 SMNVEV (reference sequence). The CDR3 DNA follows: TGTGCCAGCAGTCTAGCGAACAATGAGCAGTTCTTC. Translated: CASSLANNEQFF.

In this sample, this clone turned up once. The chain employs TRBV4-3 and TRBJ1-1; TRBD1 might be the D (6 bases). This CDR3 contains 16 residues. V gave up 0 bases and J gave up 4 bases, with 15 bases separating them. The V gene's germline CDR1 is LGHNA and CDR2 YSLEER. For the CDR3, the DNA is TGCGCCAGCAGCCAAGAGTGGGGGGGGCGAATCACTGAAGCTTTCTTT. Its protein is CASSQEWGGRITEAFF.

The CDR3 protein is CSVSARPDTEAFF. The CDR3 region has the DNA TGCAGCGTTTCCGCCCGTCCGGACACTGAAGCTTTCTTT. The chain couples TRBV29-1 to TRBJ1-1, with D unclear. V was trimmed by 5 bases and J by 3 bases, leaving 13 bases between them. Germline lookup yields CDR1 SQVTM and CDR2 ANQGSEA. The CDR3 runs 13 residues.

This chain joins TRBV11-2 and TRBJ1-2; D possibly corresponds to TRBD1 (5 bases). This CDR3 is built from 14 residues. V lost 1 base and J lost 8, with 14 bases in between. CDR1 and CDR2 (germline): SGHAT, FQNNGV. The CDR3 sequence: CASSLGGGMVGYTF. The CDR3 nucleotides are TGTGCCAGCAGCTTAGGGGGGGGGATGGTCGGCTACACCTTC.

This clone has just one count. CDR3 protein: CASSFSTGDEQFF. The CDR3 DNA reads TGTGCCAGCAGCTTCAGTACAGGGGATGAGCAGTTCTTC. The gene calls are TRBV5-8 and TRBJ2-1; 7 bases map to TRBD1. With 2 bases clipped from V and 8 bases from J, the junction kept 4 bases outside the gene matches. The CDR3 length is 13 residues. The V gene's germline CDR1 is SGHTS and CDR2 YDEGEE.

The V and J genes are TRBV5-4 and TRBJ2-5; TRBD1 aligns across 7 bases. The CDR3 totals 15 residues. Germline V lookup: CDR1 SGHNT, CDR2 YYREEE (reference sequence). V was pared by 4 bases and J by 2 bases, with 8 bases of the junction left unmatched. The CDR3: CASSIGTAPQETQYF. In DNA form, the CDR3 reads TGTGCCAGCAGCATCGGGACAGCGCCTCAAGAGACCCAGTACTTC.

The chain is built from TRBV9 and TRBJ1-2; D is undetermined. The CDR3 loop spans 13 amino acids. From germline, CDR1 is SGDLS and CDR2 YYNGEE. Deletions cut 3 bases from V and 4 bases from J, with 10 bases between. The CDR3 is CASSGRGPYGYTF. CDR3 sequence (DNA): TGTGCCAGCAGCGGACGGGGTCCCTATGGCTACACCTTC.

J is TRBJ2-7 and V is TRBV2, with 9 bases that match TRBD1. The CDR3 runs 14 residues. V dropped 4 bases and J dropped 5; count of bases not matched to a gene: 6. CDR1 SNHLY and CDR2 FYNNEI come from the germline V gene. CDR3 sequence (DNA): TGTGCCAGCAGTGCATCACAGGGGGCTCACGAGCAGTACTTC. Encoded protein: CASSASQGAHEQYF.